Included here is one T cell receptor beta chain sequence, with context. Its antigen is as yet unknown. With 0 bases removed from V and 1 base from J, the gap between germline ends came to 20 bases. This CDR3 spans 18 amino acids. Germline CDR1 is SGHRS and CDR2 is YFSETQ. This entry comes from a study of cytomegalovirus exposure and HLA in healthy donors. The PCR made use of 60 Vbeta and 13 Jbeta primers. This table comes from immunoSEQ multiplex PCR, and its TCRdb copy is limited to in-frame clones, with some not included. The sample carries about 200,000 clones, 86% recorded once. Broader study findings: Rare TCR sequences predominated, though certain public TCRs were found in many donors. It was assumed in the presence/absence analyses that sequencing depth was roughly uniform across donors. Cytomegalovirus-associated status was assigned to more than 150 TCR beta chains. When the data were analyzed later, several of the most significant clusters appeared to be linked to common viral pathogens.

This chain uses TRBV5-1 with TRBJ2-7; possibly TRBD2 for D (7 bases). The clonotype was recovered from a woman in her twenties or thirties in good health and CMV-seronegative. The specimen was PBMCs. CDR3 loop: CASSLGPIEGGFSYEQYF. CDR3 in DNA: TGCGCCAGCAGCTTGGGCCCTATAGAGGGGGGGTTTTCCTACGAGCAGTACTTC.